Reported below is one T cell receptor (beta chain). Its target is not known. The sample originates from a study of cytomegalovirus exposure and HLA in healthy donors. PCR used 60 Vbeta primers and 13 Jbeta primers. Profiled with immunoSEQ multiplex PCR; TCRdb holds only in-frame clones, not every one. The data contain roughly 150,000 clones, roughly four fifths of them singletons. Per the germline V gene, CDR1 is LNHDA and CDR2 is SQIVND (reference sequence). CDR3 size: 14 residues. V trimming: 10 bases; J trimming: 5 bases; junction bases outside the gene matches: 8. General study results and limits: The authors excluded some V segments, including TRBV6-2 and TRBV6-3, as indistinguishable.

The chain carries TRBV19 and TRBJ1-4; 9 bases are a match to TRBD1. This sequence was found in a man between 18 and 29 years old in good health and CMV-seronegative. Sequencing input: PBMCs. CDR3 sequence reads: CATQNRGPNEKLFF. The CDR3 region has the DNA TGTGCCACCCAAAACAGGGGGCCCAATGAAAAACTGTTTTTT.